The 11 T cell receptor beta chains reported below all come from one sample, sequenced in a study of blood T cell repertoires in COVID-19. Sequenced by immunoSEQ multiplex PCR; TCRdb stores in-frame clones only, minus some. The sample shows a few hundred thousand clones, approximately 87% of them seen only once. The sample comprised peripheral blood. The receptors here all came from a woman between 50 and 59 years old who had recovered from COVID-19.

V gene TRBV28 combines with J gene TRBJ2-7, with a possible D match to TRBD1 (5 bases). Germline CDR1 is MDHEN and CDR2 is SYDVKM. V was pared by 3 bases and J by 4 bases, with 10 bases between. The CDR3 has 13 amino acids. The CDR3 here is CASSLRTPYEQYF. The CDR3 coding sequence is TGTGCCAGCAGTTTGAGGACACCATACGAGCAGTACTTC.

CDR3 loop: CASSRTGLEAFF. The CDR3 region has the DNA TGTGCCAGCAGCCGGACAGGCCTTGAAGCTTTCTTT. This chain links TRBV11-3 with TRBJ1-1, with 7 bases matching TRBD1. J gave up 7 bases and V 5 bases, and 4 bases lay outside the gene matches. The germline gives CDR1 SGHNT, CDR2 YENEEA. The length of the CDR3 is 12 residues.

The chain combines TRBV3-1 (or the pseudogene TRBV3-2) with TRBJ1-2; D gene ambiguous. Trimming shortened V by 4 bases and J by 6 bases, and 12 bases separated the two germline ends. CDR1 and CDR2 from the germline V gene are LGHDT and YNNKEL (reference sequence). The CDR3 runs to 13 residues. The CDR3 protein is CASSPHGENGYTF. DNA for the CDR3: TGTGCCAGCAGCCCCCACGGGGAAAATGGCTACACCTTC.

The chain uses TRBV6-5 and TRBJ1-2, with 10 bases matching TRBD1. Trimming cost V 2 bases and J 8 bases; bases outside gene matches: 5. The V gene's germline CDR1 is MNHEY and CDR2 SVGAGI. The CDR3 extends over 14 amino acids. In DNA, the CDR3 is TGTGCCAGCAGTTACGATGGGACAGGGGAAGGCTACACCTTC. Its translation is CASSYDGTGEGYTF.

This chain uses TRBV2 with TRBJ2-1; D call uncertain. Deletions cut 6 bases from V and 12 bases from J, with 12 bases between. The CDR3 extends over 11 amino acids. Germline lookup yields CDR1 SNHLY and CDR2 FYNNEI. CDR3 DNA sequence: TGTGCCAGCAGCGGCGAGGCAGTGCAGTTCTTC. Translated: CASSGEAVQFF.

The chain couples TRBV6-5 to TRBJ2-3, with 10 nucleotides matching TRBD2. Trimming removed 9 bases from V and 1 base from J; junction bases left unmatched: 1. There are 13 residues in the CDR3. CDR1 is MNHEY, CDR2 SVGAGI, per germline. The CDR3: CASGLAGTDTQYF. CDR3 nucleotide sequence: TGTGCCAGTGGACTAGCGGGCACAGATACGCAGTATTTT.

V is TRBV15 and J is TRBJ1-4, with D maybe TRBD1 (6 bases). Germline assignment: CDR1 LNHNV and CDR2 YYDKDF (reference sequence). The CDR3 extends over 15 amino acids. Trimming shortened V by 3 bases and J by 8 bases, and 16 bases separated the two germline ends. CDR3 loop: CATSRGMGAGEKLFF. The CDR3 DNA sequence: TGTGCCACCAGCAGGGGGATGGGGGCCGGGGAAAAACTGTTTTTT. The variable domain in full, completed from reference TRBV15 and TRBJ1-4, reads DAMVIQNPRYQVTQFGKPVTLSCSQTLNHNVMYWYQQKSSQAPKLLFHYYDKDFNNEADTPDNFQSRRPNTSFCFLDIRSPGLGDTAMYLCATSRGMGAGEKLFFGSGTQLSVL.

The chain carries TRBV4-3 and TRBJ2-3; 8 nucleotides agree with TRBD2. The germline V gene encodes CDR1 LGHNA and CDR2 YSLEER. The V segment lost 1 base and the J segment 9 bases; nucleotides outside the gene matches: 9. This CDR3 has 15 residues. The CDR3 loop is CASSQVNSGTFTQYF. CDR3 DNA sequence: TGCGCCAGCAGCCAAGTCAATAGCGGGACCTTCACGCAGTATTTT.

V is TRBV24-1 and J is TRBJ2-1, with D perhaps TRBD2 (7 bases). The CDR3 has 15 residues. Germline CDR1 reads KGHDR; CDR2 reads SFDVKD. Trimming cost V 3 bases and J 7 bases, with 15 bases left between them. CDR3 sequence: CATSDGGADLNEQFF. The CDR3 nucleotides read TGTGCCACCAGTGATGGGGGGGCGGATTTGAATGAGCAGTTCTTC.

The chain uses TRBV30 and TRBJ2-3; TRBD1 might be the D (5 bases). Trimming removed 5 bases from V and 6 bases from J, with 15 bases in between. The CDR3 runs 13 residues. CDR1 and CDR2 (germline): GTSNPN, SVGIG (reference sequence). CDR3 bases: TGTGCCTGGTCCCACGGAAGGGGCGATACGCAGTATTTT. This translates into CAWSHGRGDTQYF.

The chain carries TRBV3-1 (or the pseudogene TRBV3-2) and TRBJ1-6; 8 nucleotides align to TRBD1. Germline V lookup: CDR1 LGHDT, CDR2 YNNKEL (reference sequence). This CDR3 has 19 amino acids. J was trimmed by 10 bases and V by 3 bases; bases with no gene match: 20. The CDR3 is CASSQATGQGLSGGSPLHF. The CDR3 nucleotides are TGTGCCAGCAGCCAGGCCACTGGACAGGGATTGAGTGGAGGCTCACCCCTCCACTTT.